These 19 T cell receptor beta chains were all obtained from the same sample, sequenced in a study of beta chain features in type 1 diabetes. General study points: Researchers report that Type 1 diabetes patients had moderately but significantly shorter TCRB CDR3s across all four CD4+ subsets.

No antigen has been identified for these receptors. As every portion of the isolated RNA was reverse transcribed, the sequencing read expressed TCRB transcripts. Profiling relied on immunoSEQ multiplex PCR, and the TCRdb table lists in-frame clones only, not all of them. The table lists 130,000 to 150,000 clones, approximately 13% of them singletons. Sequenced material: central memory CD4+ T cells from blood. The receptors come from a man in his late teens or twenties with type 1 diabetes.

This clone appeared a single time. This chain links TRBV19 with TRBJ1-6, with D perhaps TRBD1 (5 bases). Germline V lookup: CDR1 LNHDA, CDR2 SQIVND (reference sequence). The CDR3 is 16 amino acids. Trimming shortened V by 3 bases and J by 1 base, and 10 bases separated the two germline ends. CDR3 bases: TGTGCCAGTAGTATCGTCGGGGGATCCTATAATTCACCCCTCCACTTT. As protein: CASSIVGGSYNSPLHF.

V usage is TRBV30 and J usage is TRBJ2-3; D is ambiguous. There are 16 residues in the CDR3. Germline CDR1 GTSNPN, CDR2 SVGIG (reference sequence). The ends were cut back, 1 base at V and 10 bases at J, with 24 bases in the middle. CDR3 DNA sequence: TGTGCCTGGAGTGGGGCGGTGGTAGGTCTCCGCTGGTCGCAGTATTTT. This gives the protein CAWSGAVVGLRWSQYF.

In this sample, this clone turned up a few times. The chain employs TRBV5-1 and TRBJ2-5; perhaps D is TRBD1 or TRBD2 (6 bases each). V was pared by 5 bases and J by 0 bases, with 8 bases between. Germline CDR1 and CDR2: SGHRS and YFSETQ. This CDR3 comprises 13 residues. The CDR3 nucleotides read TGCGCCAGCAGGCGGGACAACCAAGAGACCCAGTACTTC. Translation gives CASRRDNQETQYF.

This clone was seen a handful of times. This sequence joins TRBV4-1 and TRBJ2-5; 12 bases are a match to TRBD2. CDR3 size: 18 residues. V trimming: 1 base; J trimming: 1 base; junction bases outside the gene matches: 7. Germline V gives CDR1 MGHRA, CDR2 YSYEKL. The CDR3 sequence: CASSQVFGLAGPQETQYF. The CDR3 nucleotides are TGCGCCAGCAGCCAAGTCTTCGGACTAGCGGGGCCCCAAGAGACCCAGTACTTC.

The rearrangement links TRBV10-2 to TRBJ2-2; the D is unclear. The CDR3 contains 13 residues. The V and J ends lost 4 bases and 4 bases respectively, with 7 bases between them. CDR1 is WSHSY and CDR2 is SAAADI in the germline V gene. In DNA, the CDR3 is TGCGCCAGCAGTGCGCAGTCCACCGGGGAGCTGTTTTTT. Residues: CASSAQSTGELFF.

This clone was observed a handful of times. The V and J genes are TRBV2 and TRBJ2-1; D is unclear. Germline CDR1 and CDR2: SNHLY and FYNNEI. The CDR3 spans 14 residues. The CDR3 nucleotides are TGTGCTCCGTTCCGGGCCACCCCCCTTAATGAGCAGTTCTTC. This encodes CAPFRATPLNEQFF.

In this sample, this clone turned up a few times. The chain carries TRBV5-1 and TRBJ2-1; D is perhaps TRBD2 (5 bases). This CDR3 comprises 15 residues. Germline CDR1 is SGHRS and CDR2 is YFSETQ. Trimming shortened V by 0 bases and J by 5 bases, and 12 bases separated the two germline ends. Here the CDR3 DNA reads TGCGCCAGCAGCTTGGGAGGCGGGCGAGACAATGAGCAGTTCTTC. This sequence encodes CASSLGGGRDNEQFF.

The genes are TRBV5-1 and TRBJ1-2, with TRBD1 as a possible D gene (6 bases). The CDR3 is made up of 14 amino acids. V was shortened by 1 base and J by 6 bases, with 13 bases between the two germline ends. CDR1 and CDR2 from the germline V gene are SGHRS and YFSETQ. As DNA, the CDR3 is TGCGCCAGCAGCTTGTCACAGGGTATCGATGGCTACACCTTC. Translating gives CASSLSQGIDGYTF.

This rearrangement joins TRBV5-1 to TRBJ1-2; unclear D gene. Trimming removed 0 bases from V and 5 bases from J, with 23 bases in between. CDR1 and CDR2 (germline): SGHRS, YFSETQ. The CDR3 is 18 residues long. The CDR3, as DNA: TGCGCCAGCAGCTTGGCGGTCGGGCCCGCAGTTATGGGGTATGGCTACACCTTC. As protein: CASSLAVGPAVMGYGYTF.

V usage is TRBV10-2 and J usage is TRBJ2-7; TRBD1 matches 9 bases. Germline V gene lookup returns CDR1 WSHSY and CDR2 SAAADI. CDR3 length: 16 amino acids. The trim removed 5 bases at V and 3 bases at J, leaving 11 bases unmatched. The CDR3 sequence: CASSRTPGTGRYEQYF. DNA for the CDR3: TGCGCCAGCAGTCGTACCCCCGGGACAGGGCGCTACGAGCAGTACTTC.

The V call is TRBV21-1, the J call TRBJ1-2. TRBV21-1 is a recognized pseudogene. CDR3 length: 11 residues. The CDR3 protein is CASSLDPRDTF. For the CDR3, the DNA is TGTGCCAGCAGCCTCGATCCCCGGGACACCTTC.

The sample holds a few counts of this clone. The CDR3 nucleotides are TGCGCCAGCAGCCAAGATTGGGGACAGTTCTCTGGGGCCAACGTCCTGACTTTC. It specifies CASSQDWGQFSGANVLTF. The chain couples TRBV4-1 to TRBJ2-6; TRBD1 agrees at 7 bases. J gave up 0 bases and V 0 bases, and 5 bases lay outside the gene matches. Germline CDR1 and CDR2: MGHRA and YSYEKL. The CDR3 runs to 18 residues.

This clone was observed a handful of times. The chain couples TRBV13 to TRBJ2-2; TRBD1 aligns across 7 bases. This CDR3 region has 16 residues. The germline CDR1 and CDR2 sequences are PRHDT and FYEKMQ (reference sequence). With 6 bases clipped from V and 2 bases from J, the junction kept 9 bases outside the gene matches. The CDR3 region is CASRGRTGPNTGELFF. The DNA for the CDR3 is TGTGCCAGCAGAGGCCGGACAGGCCCAAACACCGGGGAGCTGTTTTTT.

This clone was seen a few times. This chain joins TRBV15 and TRBJ2-2, with a tentative D call TRBD1 (6 bases). The V gene lost 9 bases and the J gene lost 1 base, with 9 bases spanning the gap. The CDR3 totals 13 residues. The germline V gene encodes CDR1 LNHNV and CDR2 YYDKDF (reference sequence). The CDR3 reads CATGRGNTGELFF. CDR3 coding DNA: TGTGCCACTGGCAGGGGGAACACCGGGGAGCTGTTTTTT.

The chain employs TRBV30 and TRBJ1-1; D is unresolved. V gave up 0 bases and J gave up 3 bases, with 14 bases separating them. CDR3 size: 15 residues. Germline CDR1 and CDR2: GTSNPN and SVGIG (reference sequence). CDR3 in amino acids: CAWSVRREKDTEAFF. For the CDR3, the DNA is TGTGCCTGGAGTGTACGAAGGGAGAAAGACACTGAAGCTTTCTTT.

The table lists this clone with a few counts. The same CDR3 can be traced to other DNA sequences in this sample. The rearrangement links TRBV30 to TRBJ2-5; D gene unclear. Germline CDR1 GTSNPN, CDR2 SVGIG (reference sequence). Trimming stripped 3 bases from V and 2 bases from J, with 7 bases between. The CDR3 covers 12 residues. CDR3 protein: CAWSPLQETQYF. CDR3 DNA sequence: TGTGCCTGGAGCCCCTTACAAGAGACCCAGTACTTC.

The V call is TRBV4-2, the J call TRBJ2-3; 8 bases align to TRBD2. There are 16 residues in the CDR3. The V gene end was trimmed by 1 base and the J gene end by 1 base; junction bases not matched to a gene: 4. Germline CDR1 reads LGHNA; CDR2 reads YNFKEQ. This CDR3 is CASSQGSAGGTDTQYF. In nucleotides, the CDR3 is TGTGCCAGCAGCCAAGGTTCAGCGGGGGGCACAGATACGCAGTATTTT.

This clone was seen at least ten times. The chain carries TRBV5-1 and TRBJ2-3, with TRBD2 as a possible D gene (5 bases). The CDR3 runs 15 residues. The germline V gene encodes CDR1 SGHRS and CDR2 YFSETQ. The V end lost 4 bases, the J end lost 5 bases, and 17 bases lay between the germline ends. The CDR3 DNA sequence: TGCGCCAGCAGCAACGAAGGCTCCCGGGGAGATACGCAGTATTTT. This codes for CASSNEGSRGDTQYF.

This clone has more than one count but fewer than ten. The chain links TRBV7-2 to TRBJ2-5, with TRBD1 identical over 8 bases. V lost 4 bases and J lost 1; bases outside the gene matches: 8. From germline, CDR1 is SGHTA and CDR2 FQGNSA. This CDR3 contains 16 residues. CDR3 loop: CASSWRTGKGQETQYF. The CDR3 DNA is TGTGCCAGCAGCTGGAGGACAGGGAAAGGCCAAGAGACCCAGTACTTC.